This entry is about one T cell receptor beta chain. Antigen specificity is unknown. The length of the CDR3 is 13 residues. Per the germline V gene, CDR1 is MNHEY and CDR2 is SVGEGT. A CD45RO-CCR7+CD27+CD95- profile was what naive CD8+ T cells displayed. The libraries of TRB cDNA were constructed through 5' RACE using UMI labels. TCRdb re-analyzed the 5' RACE reads; it lists each CDR3 protein once, without DNA. Its table lists around 120,000 distinct CDR3 sequences. The data belong to a study of CXCR3-negative and CXCR3-positive naive CD8 T cells. Study-wide results and caveats: After cryopreservation, CXCR3 expression dropped partially; most assays used fresh PBMCs. Diversity was high in both naive subsets and much lower in memory cells. Naive CXCR3-positive and CXCR3-negative cells shared similar TRBV-TRBJ usage, unlike memory cells. More hydrophobic TRB CDR3s occurred in CXCR3-positive than in CXCR3-negative naive cells.

Sequenced input: naive CXCR3+ CD8+ T cells from blood. Subset reported: CD45RO-CCR7+CD27+CD95- naive CD8+ T cells expressing CXCR3 (TNR3+). The chain uses TRBV6-2 or TRBV6-3 and TRBJ2-7. This TCR was recovered from a human donor in good health. Some clones in this sample may be carry-over from other donors' samples. The CDR3 loop reads CASSYSMANEQYF.